This T cell receptor beta chain was documented in a study of T-cell memory formation after mild COVID-19. TCRdb passed the 5' RACE reads through MiXCR, listing each CDR3 protein once. The sample lists about 110,000 distinct CDR3 sequences, about 18% seen once, with 25% to 30% in the top ten. After removal of 2 bases from V and 5 bases from J, the junction contained 7 bases not matched to a gene. Germline CDR1 reads SGHRS; CDR2 reads YFSETQ. The CDR3 is 16 amino acids. This clonotype was detected only a few times. This chain uses TRBV5-1 with TRBJ2-5, with 12 bases lining up with TRBD1. The receptor was derived from an adult woman who had mild COVID-19 (a few samples of this study predate the infection). Cell type and time point are not known. Material: PBMCs or a T cell subset sorted from them (not recorded which). The CDR3: CASSFEGQGAFETQYF. The DNA for the CDR3 is TGCGCCAGCAGCTTCGAGGGACAGGGGGCTTTTGAGACCCAGTACTTC.